These T cell receptor beta chains were read from a single sample in a study of PD-L1 blockade in urothelial cancer. Assay used: immunoSEQ multiplex PCR; TCRdb lists only in-frame clones, some missing. The table records about 45,000 clones, about 87% of them present only once. Specimen: PBMCs, collected around atezolizumab (anti-PD-L1) treatment. All receptors derive from an elderly man with urothelial cancer. Both conserved end residues are part of each CDR3. The D gene is left open where the match is weak. Only part of the rows carry a size: once, few, many, or a class if the clone is expanded.

TRBJ2-3 TRBV6-1 NA NA CASSEQESTDTQYF TGTGCCAGCAGTGAGCAGGAAAGCACAGATACGCAGTATTTT
TRBJ2-5 TRBV30 TRBD2 NA CAWSVHRVAGGYGETQYF TGTGCCTGGAGTGTACATAGGGTAGCGGGAGGGTACGGGGAGACCCAGTACTTC
TRBJ2-7 TRBV7-8 TRBD2 NA CASSLELAGAYEQYF TGTGCCAGCAGCTTAGAACTAGCGGGGGCCTACGAGCAGTACTTC
TRBJ2-7 TRBV19 TRBD1 NA CASSRNRDRNYEQYF TGTGCCAGTAGCAGGAACCGGGACAGGAACTACGAGCAGTACTTC
TRBJ1-5 TRBV19 TRBD1 NA CASSKVNRGRGNQPQHF TGTGCCAGTAGTAAAGTAAACAGGGGAAGGGGGAATCAGCCCCAGCATTTT
TRBJ2-7 TRBV28 NA NA CASSLGGWDYEQYF TGTGCCAGCAGTTTGGGGGGTTGGGACTACGAGCAGTACTTC
TRBJ2-6 TRBV4-3 TRBD2 NA CASSQELAGRSGANVLTF TGCGCCAGCAGCCAAGAACTAGCGGGACGCTCTGGGGCCAACGTCCTGACTTTC
TRBJ2-3 TRBV18 NA NA CASSQAGAPTDTQYF TGTGCCAGCTCACAGGCGGGGGCCCCCACAGATACGCAGTATTTT
TRBJ1-2 TRBV2 NA once CATNRDLNYGYTF TGTGCCACCAACAGGGATTTGAATTATGGCTACACCTTC
TRBJ2-5 TRBV5-4 TRBD2 NA CASSLNGRAPDQETQYF TGTGCCAGCAGCTTAAACGGGAGGGCCCCAGACCAAGAGACCCAGTACTTC
TRBJ1-1 TRBV10-1 NA NA CASSESGGATEAFF TGCGCCAGCAGTGAGTCGGGGGGGGCCACTGAAGCTTTCTTT
TRBJ2-7 TRBV30 TRBD1 NA CAWSVGTGTYEQYF TGTGCCTGGAGTGTCGGGACAGGTACCTACGAGCAGTACTTC
TRBJ1-3 TRBV18 NA NA CASSLPTVSGNTIYF TGTGCCAGCTCACTCCCGACAGTCTCTGGAAACACCATATATTTT
TRBJ2-6 TRBV6-6 NA NA CASTGSGANVLTF TGTGCCAGCACAGGCTCTGGGGCCAACGTCCTGACTTTC
TRBJ1-2 TRBV2 NA NA CASSERGIYGYTF TGTGCCAGCAGTGAACGGGGGATCTATGGCTACACCTTC
TRBJ1-1 TRBV29-1 TRBD1 NA CSVGVWGQGGGTEAFF TGCAGCGTTGGAGTTTGGGGACAGGGCGGTGGCACTGAAGCTTTCTTT
TRBJ2-1 TRBV7-9 TRBD1 NA CASSLGADRVGNEQFF TGTGCCAGCAGCTTAGGGGCGGACAGGGTCGGAAATGAGCAGTTCTTC
TRBJ1-2 TRBV9 TRBD1 NA CASSVSARDRADSYGYTF TGTGCCAGCAGCGTATCGGCCAGAGACAGGGCAGATTCCTATGGCTACACCTTC
TRBJ2-7 TRBV6-5 NA NA CASSQGWVGLDEQYF TGTGCCAGCAGCCAGGGTTGGGTGGGACTGGACGAGCAGTACTTC
TRBJ2-6 TRBV19 NA NA CASSKVARGANVLTF TGTGCCAGTAGTAAGGTAGCGAGGGGGGCCAACGTCCTGACTTTC
TRBJ2-1 TRBV7-9 TRBD2 NA CASSSHGLAGVREQFF TGTGCCAGCAGCTCCCACGGACTAGCGGGAGTACGGGAGCAGTTCTTC
TRBJ2-1 TRBV4-3 NA NA CASSQVFGGINEQFF TGCGCCAGCAGCCAAGTATTTGGGGGGATTAATGAGCAGTTCTTC
TRBJ1-1 TRBV30 NA NA CAWSLEGNTEAFF TGTGCCTGGAGCTTGGAGGGAAACACTGAAGCTTTCTTT
TRBJ2-3 TRBV14 NA NA CASSTGLTDTQYF TGTGCCAGCAGCACGGGACTCACAGATACGCAGTATTTT
TRBJ1-1 TRBV6-6 NA few CASSYGGATNTEAFF TGTGCCAGCAGTTACGGGGGGGCTACAAACACTGAAGCTTTCTTT
TRBJ1-2 TRBV18 NA NA CASSPPPGNGYTF TGTGCCAGCTCACCACCGCCAGGGAATGGCTACACCTTC
TRBJ2-1 TRBV19 TRBD1 NA CASQPGTGFDEQFF TGTGCCAGTCAACCCGGGACAGGCTTTGATGAGCAGTTCTTC
TRBJ2-1 TRBV5-5 NA NA CASSLLIVSGNEQFF TGTGCCAGCAGTCTTCTTATTGTTTCCGGTAATGAGCAGTTCTTC
TRBJ1-2 TRBV7-9 NA few CASSQGTSLGGYTF TGTGCCAGCAGCCAGGGGACGTCCCTGGGAGGCTACACCTTC
TRBJ2-5 TRBV18 TRBD1 NA CASSQTGGIQETQYF TGTGCCAGCTCACAGACAGGGGGGATTCAAGAGACCCAGTACTTC
TRBJ2-3 TRBV7-2 NA NA CASSLQGLYTDTQYF TGTGCCAGCAGCTTACAGGGTTTGTACACAGATACGCAGTATTTT
TRBJ2-7 TRBV20-1 NA NA CSAISGGRQYF TGCAGTGCTATCTCTGGGGGGAGGCAGTACTTC
TRBJ2-1 TRBV2 NA NA CASSEAVFGEQFF TGTGCCAGCAGTGAAGCGGTTTTCGGTGAGCAGTTCTTC
TRBJ1-2 TRBV11-2 TRBD1 NA CASSPRGGTGDFGYTF TGTGCCAGCAGCCCCCGAGGTGGGACAGGGGATTTCGGCTACACCTTC
TRBJ1-1 TRBV4-1 NA few CASSRRGNTEAFF TGCGCCAGCAGCCGAAGGGGGAACACTGAAGCTTTCTTT
TRBJ1-1 TRBV30 NA NA CAWSVIVSTEAFF TGTGCCTGGAGTGTAATAGTTTCCACTGAAGCTTTCTTT
TRBJ2-2 TRBV19 NA NA CASRGPPPSTGELFF TGTGCCAGTAGGGGGCCTCCTCCGAGCACCGGGGAGCTGTTTTTT
TRBJ1-2 TRBV5-1 NA once CASSLGSGVDGYTF TGCGCCAGCAGCTTGGGATCAGGGGTAGACGGCTACACCTTC
TRBJ2-1 TRBV7-9 TRBD2 NA CASSNPSGRALTYNEQFF TGTGCCAGCAGCAACCCTAGCGGGAGGGCCCTAACATACAATGAGCAGTTCTTC
TRBJ1-3 TRBV19 NA NA CASRAPGNTIYF TGTGCCAGTAGGGCTCCCGGAAACACCATATATTTT
TRBJ1-3 TRBV5-4 NA NA CASSLHREDTIYF TGTGCCAGCAGCTTGCACAGGGAAGACACCATATATTTT
TRBJ2-7 TRBV19 NA few CAGTVTGDSYEQYF TGTGCCGGGACGGTAACGGGGGACTCCTACGAGCAGTACTTC
TRBJ1-1 TRBV29-1 TRBD1 NA CSGGQGGTEAFF TGCAGCGGCGGACAGGGCGGGACTGAAGCTTTCTTT
TRBJ2-5 TRBV23-1 TRBD1 NA CASSRPGQRRETQYF TGCGCCAGCAGTCGGCCGGGACAGAGGCGGGAGACCCAGTACTTC
TRBJ1-2 TRBV28 NA NA CASSIGGVAYGYTF TGTGCCAGCAGTATAGGGGGGGTCGCCTATGGCTACACCTTC
TRBJ2-7 TRBV28 NA once CASSFSSYRVEQYF TGTGCCAGCAGTTTTTCGTCTTACAGGGTCGAGCAGTACTTC
TRBJ2-6 TRBV2 NA NA CASRLQPTGANVLTF TGTGCCAGCAGGTTACAGCCAACTGGGGCCAACGTCCTGACTTTC
TRBJ2-7 TRBV30 NA NA CAWTPGVFEQYF TGTGCCTGGACCCCGGGGGTCTTCGAGCAGTACTTC
TRBJ1-4 TRBV6-6 NA large CASSPAVPNEKLFF TGTGCCAGCAGCCCCGCAGTACCTAATGAAAAACTGTTTTTT